This TCR beta chain came from a study of response to subunit inactivated influenza vaccine. Study-wide results and limits: It was the authors' suggestion that each seasonal influenza vaccination recruits few new T cells.

Each CDR3 protein is one row after TCRdb ran MiXCR on the RT-PCR reads. The table shows about 190,000 distinct CDR3 sequences, with approximately 15% occurring only once. Trimming pared 4 bases from V and 2 bases from J, leaving 11 bases between. CDR3 size: 14 residues. Germline V gene lookup returns CDR1 MGHRA and CDR2 YSYEKL. The table lists this clonotype with a few counts. Its matching antigen is unknown. The clonotype was recovered from a man in his forties or fifties who received an inactivated influenza vaccine. This chain joins TRBV4-1 and TRBJ2-5; D is possibly TRBD1 or TRBD2 (5 bases each). This material consisted of CD8+ T cells sorted from PBMCs, taken around 5 days after vaccination. The CDR3 DNA reads as TGCGCCAGCAGCCTGGGACGGTTACAAGAGACCCAGTACTTC. Its translation: CASSLGRLQETQYF.